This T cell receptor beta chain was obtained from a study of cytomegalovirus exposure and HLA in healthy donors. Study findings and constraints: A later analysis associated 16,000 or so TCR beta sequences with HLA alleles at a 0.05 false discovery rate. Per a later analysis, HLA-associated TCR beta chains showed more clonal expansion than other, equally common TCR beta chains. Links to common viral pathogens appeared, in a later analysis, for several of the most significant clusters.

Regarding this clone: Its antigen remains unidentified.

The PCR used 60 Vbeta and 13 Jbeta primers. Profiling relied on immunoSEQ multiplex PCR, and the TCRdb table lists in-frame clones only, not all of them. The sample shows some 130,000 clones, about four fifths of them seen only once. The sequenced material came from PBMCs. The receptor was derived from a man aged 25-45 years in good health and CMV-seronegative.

The CDR3 DNA is TGTGCCAGCAGCTTGGGGGGACAGGGATTATCTGGGGCCAACGTCCTGACTTTC. Translating gives CASSLGGQGLSGANVLTF. J is TRBJ2-6 and V is TRBV5-4; 9 bases are shared with TRBD1. Unmatched junction bases numbered 5, after V lost 0 bases and J lost 1 base. The germline V gene encodes CDR1 SGHNT and CDR2 YYREEE (reference sequence). This CDR3 region has 18 residues.